This T cell receptor beta chain is drawn from a study of neurological immune-mediated disorders (dated by TCRdb to 2018 to 2020). As for the study more broadly: Using UMI-based sequencing, the study compared peripheral blood TCR-beta repertoires from patients with HTLV-I-associated myelopathy (HAM/TSP), patients with multiple sclerosis, and healthy controls. Longitudinal samples, technical triplicates and paired sorted CD4+ and CD8+ T-cell subsets, alongside PBMC samples, were included among the roughly 100 TCR-beta libraries. The cohort was made up of approximately 71 subjects, consisting of roughly 15 HAM/TSP patients, around 35 multiple sclerosis patients and 20 or so healthy controls.

Regarding this clonotype: The antigen it recognizes is unknown. No much larger clone exists at a distance of one base, and base qualities are not known.

cDNA was synthesized by template-switch 5'RACE using a primer carrying a 10-nucleotide random unique molecular identifier by which each TCR transcript was tagged. Every sequencing run covered 15-18 subjects and yielded more than 170 million TCR-beta sequences. Total RNA was extracted with the RNeasy kit. The KAPA Real-time Library Amplification kit was used to amplify TCR-beta VDJ regions with primers targeting the TCR constant region and the 5'RACE anchor. Sample indexes and Illumina adaptors were added in a first PCR, and a second PCR then increased library yield. The roughly 650 bp TCR product was size-selected on a 2% E-gel SizeSelection system after Ampure bead purification. Before pooling, library quality was assessed on a Bioanalyzer, concentration was determined with Qubit, and library quantification was performed with the Kapa Library Quantification kit. An Illumina HiSeq 2500 sequenced the libraries paired-end 2 x 150 bp. To increase sequence diversity, roughly 24-31% phiX was spiked into each library pool. The authors' pipeline ran thus. The quality-filtered reads were processed with the UMI-based MiGEC pipeline, whose error correction step removed more than 85% of the raw TCR sequences. IMGT germline references were used for aligning VDJ genes, and each clonotype was defined as a unique CDR3 amino acid sequence together with its V-J genes. Clonal expansion, Shannon diversity and CDR3 relatedness were evaluated with VDJtools (CalcPairwiseDistances, ClusterSamples), while phylogenetic trees were built in CLCbio workbench. Clones with at least 8 unique UMIs were defined as expanded, with this threshold being based on coefficient-of-variation modelling across technical triplicates. TCRdb redid the processing of the public reads, applying fastp at Q25 and MiXCR, and retained in-frame beta chains. Each CDR3 protein appears once, grouped with its most common genes and DNA. The V and J calls here are based on TCRdb, not the publication. The sample table lists over 15,000 distinct CDR3 sequences, roughly 15% of them with a count of one. 12% to 15% of the sample is in the top ten clones.

For unsorted PBMC libraries, 2 million PBMCs were used after storage in RNAlater at -80 degrees C until RNA extraction. PBMCs were separated from peripheral blood using Ficoll-Hypaque density gradient centrifugation and then cryopreserved in liquid nitrogen. The CDR3 holds 17 amino acids from the cysteine to the phenylalanine. CDR3 DNA is the only sequence kept; it has 51 bases, read in frame from the first base. Trimming at the junction amounts to 5 bases on V and 4 bases on J, and the germline ends lie 21 bases apart. Broad study findings and their caveats: Expanded clones from different subjects shared no identical CDR3 amino acid sequences, which suggests that TCR-beta repertoires were private in all groups. The highest TCR clonal expansion was observed in HAM/TSP patients, whereas the lowest was observed in MS patients, even when compared with healthy controls.

The rearranged segments are TRBV12-3 or TRBV12-4 and TRBJ2-4; the D gene is perhaps TRBD2, from 6 matching bases. This receptor was taken from a man in his 60s with HTLV-1-associated myelopathy (HAM/TSP). The sequencing sample was made of PBMCs. Here is the DNA: TGTGCCAGCAGTGACCCCGGACGGGACGGGGGAAAAAACATTCAGTACTTC. Its amino acids are CASSDPGRDGGKNIQYF.